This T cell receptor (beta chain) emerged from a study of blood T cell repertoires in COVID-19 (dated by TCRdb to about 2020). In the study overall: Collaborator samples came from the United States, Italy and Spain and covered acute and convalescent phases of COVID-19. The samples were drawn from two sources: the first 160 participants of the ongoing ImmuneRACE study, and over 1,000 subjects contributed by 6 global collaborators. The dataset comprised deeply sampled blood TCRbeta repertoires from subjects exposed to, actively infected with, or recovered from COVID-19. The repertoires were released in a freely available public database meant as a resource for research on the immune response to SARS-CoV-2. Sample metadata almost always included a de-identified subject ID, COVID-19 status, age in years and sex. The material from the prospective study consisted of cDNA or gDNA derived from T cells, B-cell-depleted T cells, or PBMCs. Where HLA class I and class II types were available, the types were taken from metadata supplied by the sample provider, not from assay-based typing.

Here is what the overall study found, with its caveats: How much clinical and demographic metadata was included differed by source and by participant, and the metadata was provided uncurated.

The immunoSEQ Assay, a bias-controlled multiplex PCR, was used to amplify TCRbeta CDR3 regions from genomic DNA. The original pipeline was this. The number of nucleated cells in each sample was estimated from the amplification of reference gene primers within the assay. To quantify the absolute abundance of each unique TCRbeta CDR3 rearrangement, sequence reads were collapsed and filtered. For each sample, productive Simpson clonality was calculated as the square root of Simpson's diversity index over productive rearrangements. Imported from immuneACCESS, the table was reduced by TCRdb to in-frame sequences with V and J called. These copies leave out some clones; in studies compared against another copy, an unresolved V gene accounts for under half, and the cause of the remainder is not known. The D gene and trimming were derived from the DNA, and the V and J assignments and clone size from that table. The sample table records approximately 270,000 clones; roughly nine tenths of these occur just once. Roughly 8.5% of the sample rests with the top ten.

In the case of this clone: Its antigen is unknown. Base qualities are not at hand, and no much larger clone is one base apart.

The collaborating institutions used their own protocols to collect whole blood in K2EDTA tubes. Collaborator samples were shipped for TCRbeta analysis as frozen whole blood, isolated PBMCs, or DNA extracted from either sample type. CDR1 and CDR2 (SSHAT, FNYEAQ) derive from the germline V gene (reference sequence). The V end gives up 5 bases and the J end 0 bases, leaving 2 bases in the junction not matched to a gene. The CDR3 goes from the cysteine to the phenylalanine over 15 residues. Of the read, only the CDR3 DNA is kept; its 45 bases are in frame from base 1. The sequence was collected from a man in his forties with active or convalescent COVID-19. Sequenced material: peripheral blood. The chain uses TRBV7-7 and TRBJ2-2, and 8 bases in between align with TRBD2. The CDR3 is CASSQGLANTGELFF. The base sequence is TGTGCCAGCAGCCAGGGACTAGCGAACACCGGGGAGCTGTTTTTT.